This entry lists 18 T cell receptor beta chains sequenced from one sample in a study of cytomegalovirus exposure and HLA in healthy donors. PCR was performed using 60 Vbeta and 13 Jbeta primers. Some clones are missing from TCRdb's copy, which holds only in-frame ones; the method was immunoSEQ multiplex PCR. Seen here are approximately 110,000 clones, approximately 78% observed once, and the top ten hold less than 4.5%. Input material: PBMCs. The origin of the receptors is a man between 35 and 55 years old in good health and CMV-seronegative.

This chain uses TRBV2 with TRBJ2-5, with D hard to call. In germline, CDR1 is SNHLY, CDR2 FYNNEI. Trimming cost V 5 bases and J 1 base, with 2 bases left between them. This CDR3 has 11 amino acids. CDR3 residues: CASSLQETQYF. The CDR3 DNA follows: TGTGCCAGCAGTCTCCAAGAGACCCAGTACTTC.

The chain recombines TRBV15 with TRBJ2-5; 9 nucleotides agree with TRBD1. With V trimmed by 2 bases and J by 4 bases, 5 bases remained unmatched. This CDR3 has 15 amino acids. The germline V gene encodes CDR1 LNHNV and CDR2 YYDKDF (reference sequence). The CDR3 reads CATSRPRQGGETQYF. CDR3 coding DNA: TGTGCCACCAGCAGACCCAGACAGGGGGGAGAGACCCAGTACTTC.

This chain connects TRBV19 to TRBJ2-1, with a tentative D call TRBD2 (6 bases). The germline CDR1 and CDR2 sequences are LNHDA and SQIVND (reference sequence). The V and J ends lost 8 bases and 6 bases respectively, with 29 bases between them. The CDR3 extends over 18 amino acids. The CDR3 DNA reads TGTGCCAGTTCTACTCGCGGGACGCCGGCATATGGGTCCAATGAGCAGTTCTTC. Translation gives CASSTRGTPAYGSNEQFF.

This clone was counted between two and nine times. The V gene is TRBV7-9, the J gene TRBJ1-1; 12 bases are shared with TRBD1. Trimming took 4 bases from V and 5 from J; bases not matched to a gene: 5. The germline CDR1 and CDR2 sequences are SEHNR and FQNEAQ (reference sequence). The CDR3 is 15 amino acids. The CDR3 reads CASSSGQGAVTEAFF. In DNA form, the CDR3 reads TGTGCCAGCAGCTCGGGACAGGGGGCGGTAACTGAAGCTTTCTTT.

The chain links TRBV6-5 to TRBJ1-3; a weak D match, TRBD1 (6 bases). Trimming removed 7 bases at V and 1 base at J, with 11 bases between. The CDR3 runs to 14 residues. Germline CDR1 reads MNHEY; CDR2 reads SVGAGI. CDR3 residues: CASKQGLSGNTIYF. The CDR3 DNA sequence: TGTGCCAGCAAACAGGGATTATCTGGAAACACCATATATTTT.

The J gene is TRBJ1-1, the V gene TRBV7-2; 8 bases line up with TRBD1. J was trimmed by 3 bases and V by 6 bases; bases with no gene match: 6. The CDR3 is 14 residues long. CDR1 is SGHTA and CDR2 is FQGNSA in the germline V gene. The CDR3 reads CASRPQGAYTEAFF. The CDR3 bases are TGTGCCAGCAGACCTCAGGGGGCGTACACTGAAGCTTTCTTT.

The CDR3 here is CASTQGDANTGELFF. The CDR3 DNA sequence: TGCGCCAGCACCCAGGGGGACGCGAACACCGGGGAGCTGTTTTTT. The chain recombines TRBV5-1 with TRBJ2-2; TRBD1 agrees at 7 bases. V lost 6 bases to trimming and J lost 0 bases; unmatched junction nucleotides: 5. This CDR3 is built from 15 residues. CDR1 SGHRS and CDR2 YFSETQ come from the germline V gene.

V gene TRBV6-5 combines with J gene TRBJ1-2; 7 bases align to TRBD1. V dropped 5 bases and J dropped 4; count of bases not matched to a gene: 10. The germline V gene has CDR1 MNHEY and CDR2 SVGAGI. The CDR3 is 15 residues long. This CDR3 reads CASSPRQGRSYGYTF. In nucleotides, the CDR3 is TGTGCCAGCAGTCCTCGACAGGGTCGGAGCTATGGCTACACCTTC.

In this sample, this clone turned up once. V gene TRBV5-1 combines with J gene TRBJ1-1; no definite D call. The CDR3 runs to 13 residues. The ends were cut back, 2 bases at V and 3 bases at J, with 8 bases in the middle. Germline V CDR1 and CDR2: SGHRS, YFSETQ. CDR3 nucleotides: TGCGCCAGCAGCTTACGCGGGGACACTGAAGCTTTCTTT. Its translation: CASSLRGDTEAFF.

The V and J genes are TRBV18 and TRBJ1-5, with D possibly matching TRBD1 (5 bases). Trimming pared 6 bases from V and 7 bases from J, leaving 13 bases between. The CDR3 is 13 residues long. CDR1 is KGHSH, CDR2 LQKENI, per germline. The CDR3 bases are TGTGCCAGCTCCGCAGGGCCAGAACAGCCCCAGCATTTT. It is translated as CASSAGPEQPQHF.

The genes are TRBV12-5 and TRBJ1-1, with D perhaps matching TRBD1 (6 bases). Germline CDR1 is LGHNT and CDR2 is FRNRAP. The CDR3 spans 13 residues. V dropped 7 bases and J dropped 5 bases, with 14 bases sitting between them. The CDR3 spells CASAPTGRTEAFF. Here the CDR3 DNA reads TGTGCTAGTGCCCCCACAGGGCGGACTGAAGCTTTCTTT.

The J gene is TRBJ1-6, the V gene TRBV11-1; D might be TRBD1 (6 bases). Germline V lookup: CDR1 SGHAT, CDR2 FQDESV (reference sequence). This CDR3 has 15 residues. V was shortened by 3 bases and J by 7 bases, with 13 bases between the two germline ends. The CDR3 reads CASSLGADENSPLHF. CDR3 in DNA: TGTGCCAGCAGCTTGGGGGCAGACGAGAATTCACCCCTCCACTTT.

The chain combines TRBV7-2 with TRBJ2-7; a possible D gene is TRBD1 (6 bases). The CDR3 is 15 residues long. In germline, CDR1 is SGHTA, CDR2 FQGNSA. Trimming took off 1 base at V and 4 bases at J, with 14 bases between the two ends. The CDR3 spells CASSLGGTGYYEQYF. The DNA for the CDR3 is TGTGCCAGCAGCTTAGGGGGAACAGGGTATTACGAGCAGTACTTC.

The CDR3 region has the DNA TGTGCCAGTAGTATGGGCAGGGGAGATACGCAGTATTTT. Translation gives CASSMGRGDTQYF. This chain joins TRBV19 and TRBJ2-3; D perhaps matches TRBD1 (6 bases). The V gene's germline CDR1 is LNHDA and CDR2 SQIVND (reference sequence). V was pared by 3 bases and J by 5 bases, with 9 bases between. This CDR3 comprises 13 residues. The full variable domain, with the rest looked up from reference TRBV19 and TRBJ2-3, is DGGITQSPKYLFRKEGQNVTLSCEQNLNHDAMYWYRQDPGQGLRLIYYSQIVNDFQKGDIAEGYSVSREKKESFPLTVTSAQKNPTAFYLCASSMGRGDTQYFGPGTRLTVL.

The genes are TRBV19 and TRBJ1-2; D possibly corresponds to TRBD1 (5 bases). V dropped 8 bases and J dropped 0 bases, with 10 bases sitting between them. Germline V gene data show CDR1 as LNHDA and CDR2 as SQIVND (reference sequence). This CDR3 is 13 amino acids long. The CDR3 DNA sequence: TGTGCCAGTCGGCAGGGCGCTAACTATGGCTACACCTTC. Amino acid sequence: CASRQGANYGYTF.

The rearrangement joins TRBV16 to TRBJ2-2, with 7 positions matching TRBD1. Germline CDR1 KGHSY, CDR2 FQNENV. CDR3 length: 16 amino acids. V lost 1 base and J lost 3; bases outside the gene matches: 5. The CDR3 is CASSQYTGVHTGELFF. In nucleotides, the CDR3 is TGTGCCAGCAGCCAATATACAGGGGTACACACCGGGGAGCTGTTTTTT. The entire variable domain, with the rest obtained from reference TRBV16 and TRBJ2-2, is as follows: GEEVAQTPKHLVRGEGQKAKLYCAPIKGHSYVFWYQQVLKNEFKFLISFQNENVFDETGMPKERFSAKCLPNSPCSLEIQATKLEDSAVYFCASSQYTGVHTGELFFGEGSRLTVL.

The V and J genes are TRBV29-1 and TRBJ2-3; the D is unclear. Trimming left V 7 bases short and J 0 bases short, with 8 bases between. CDR3 length equals 12 residues. CDR1 and CDR2 (germline): SQVTM, ANQGSEA. The CDR3 loop is CSARGSTDTQYF. The CDR3 region has the DNA TGCAGCGCTCGCGGTAGCACAGATACGCAGTATTTT.

Note on this clone: A junction end diverges from the germline sequence, so it may reflect a read error. V usage is TRBV7-9 and J usage is TRBJ2-7; D gene uncertain. The CDR3 has 12 residues. From germline, CDR1 is SEHNR and CDR2 FQNEAQ (reference sequence). The CDR3 protein is CSSSPTDYEQYF. The CDR3 coding sequence is TGTTCCAGCAGCCCCACAGACTACGAGCAGTACTTC.